The next 27 T cell receptor beta chains were all read from a single sample in a study of T cells in Graves' hyperthyroidism and ophthalmopathy. TCR beta CDR3 regions were amplified from RNA transcripts. The HTBI primer set was used in a first-round RT-PCR of the TCR CDR3. Each CDR3 protein is one row after TCRdb ran MiXCR on the multiplex PCR reads. This table has roughly 290,000 distinct CDR3 sequences, about an eighth appearing once. The sample taken for sequencing was blood. These receptors were obtained from a woman between 25 and 40 years old with Graves' hyperthyroidism that later progressed to Graves' ophthalmopathy.

This clonotype was detected only a few times. The chain couples TRBV29-1 to TRBJ2-2; 16 bases align to TRBD2. V shed 6 bases and J 6 bases; nucleotides not matched to a gene: 7. The CDR3 sequence is 16 residues long. The V gene's germline CDR1 is SQVTM and CDR2 ANQGSEA. The CDR3 DNA sequence: TGCAGCGTAACCGGGACTAGCGGGAGGGCCCCCGGGGAGCTGTTTTTT. It is translated as CSVTGTSGRAPGELFF.

This clonotype was seen at least ten times. The chain recombines TRBV7-9 with TRBJ2-5; D ambiguous. The length of the CDR3 is 14 residues. V lost 5 bases and J 4 bases, leaving 14 bases between the germline ends. CDR1 is SEHNR and CDR2 is FQNEAQ in the germline V gene (reference sequence). The CDR3 nucleotides are TGTGCCAGCAGCCCATCTAGGAACAGAGAGACCCAGTACTTC. This encodes CASSPSRNRETQYF.

A few counts support this clonotype. The gene calls are TRBV6-2 or TRBV6-3 and TRBJ1-1; D possibly corresponds to TRBD1 (6 bases). The CDR3 length is 12 residues. The V gene lost 10 bases and the J gene lost 8 bases, with 17 bases spanning the gap. In germline, CDR1 is MNHEY, CDR2 SVGEGT. The CDR3 DNA follows: TGTGCCAAACCAACAGGGATCCGGGAAGCTTTCTTT. This codes for CAKPTGIREAFF.

This clonotype was counted a few times. The chain recombines TRBV9 with TRBJ2-7; D is uncertain. The CDR3 is 13 amino acids. The germline V gene has CDR1 SGDLS and CDR2 YYNGEE. V lost 0 bases, J lost 3 bases, and 7 bases lay in between. The chain's CDR3 is CASSVASDYEQYF. DNA for the CDR3: TGTGCCAGCAGCGTAGCTTCAGACTACGAGCAGTACTTC.

This clonotype was recorded many times. The gene calls are TRBV10-3 and TRBJ2-7, with a tentative D call TRBD1 (6 bases). The CDR3 has 13 residues. Germline V gene data show CDR1 as ENHRY and CDR2 as SYGVKD. V was trimmed by 6 bases and J by 2 bases, leaving 11 bases between them. CDR3 DNA: TGTGCCATCAGAGTTGGGGGCACCTACGAGCAGTACTTC. This translates into CAIRVGGTYEQYF.

In its sample, this clonotype is medium-sized. The CDR3: CASTRLGGIRTEQFF. The CDR3 region has the DNA TGTGCCAGCACTAGATTGGGAGGGATACGGACCGAGCAGTTCTTC. This rearrangement joins TRBV12-3 or TRBV12-4 to TRBJ2-1; TRBD2 agrees at 7 bases. The CDR3 is 15 amino acids. V trimming: 7 bases; J trimming: 10 bases; junction bases outside the gene matches: 16.

At least ten counts were recorded for this clonotype. The CDR3, as DNA: TGTGCCAGCTCACCACCGTATACGACGACTGAAGCTTTCTTT. Translating gives CASSPPYTTTEAFF. This rearrangement joins TRBV18 to TRBJ1-1, with D hard to call. Germline CDR1 reads KGHSH; CDR2 reads LQKENI. The CDR3 is 14 residues long. V lost 0 bases and J lost 5, with 10 bases in between.

The chain has TRBV5-1 and TRBJ2-5; 10 positions agree with TRBD1. Germline trimming cut 0 bases from V and 3 bases from J; bases unmatched to any gene: 2. The germline CDR1 and CDR2 sequences are SGHRS and YFSETQ. There are 15 residues in the CDR3. The CDR3 protein is CASSLAGTGEETQYF. DNA for the CDR3: TGCGCCAGCAGCTTGGCCGGGACAGGGGAAGAGACCCAGTACTTC.

This clonotype was observed at least ten times. V and J are TRBV7-9 and TRBJ1-3; possible D gene TRBD1, 5 bases. This CDR3 is 15 amino acids long. CDR1 SEHNR and CDR2 FQNEAQ come from the germline V gene (reference sequence). The V gene lost 5 bases and the J gene lost 0 bases, with 11 bases spanning the gap. The CDR3 coding sequence is TGTGCCAGCAGCGGACAAGTGTTCTCTGGAAACACCATATATTTT. This encodes CASSGQVFSGNTIYF.

In its sample, this clonotype was seen many times. V gene TRBV10-3 combines with J gene TRBJ2-7; no reliable D call. V was shortened by 3 bases and J by 9 bases, with 12 bases between the two germline ends. Germline-derived CDR1 and CDR2 are ENHRY and SYGVKD. The CDR3 totals 12 residues. CDR3 sequence (DNA): TGTGCCATCAGTGACTGGGATCTCGGGCAGTACTTC. Encoded protein: CAISDWDLGQYF.

In this sample, this clonotype turned up many times. CDR3 DNA: TGTGCCAGCAGTCCCAGATTGGACAGGACCAATCAGCCCCAGCATTTT. Translation gives CASSPRLDRTNQPQHF. This chain links TRBV6-2 or TRBV6-3 with TRBJ1-5, with 7 positions matching TRBD1. Germline CDR1 MNHEY, CDR2 SVGEGT. After removal of 5 bases from V and 3 bases from J, the junction contained 10 bases not matched to a gene. The length of the CDR3 is 16 residues.

This chain connects TRBV27 to TRBJ2-4, with D unresolved. This CDR3 contains 13 residues. The germline V and J ends were trimmed by 5 bases and 8 bases, with 13 bases remaining between them. Per the germline V gene, CDR1 is MNHEY and CDR2 is SMNVEV (reference sequence). CDR3 sequence reads: CASSPLGRYIQYF. DNA for the CDR3: TGTGCCAGCAGTCCTCTTGGGCGGTACATTCAGTACTTC.

This clonotype was counted many times. This rearrangement joins TRBV2 to TRBJ2-7, with unresolved D. The CDR3 extends over 10 amino acids. Trimming cost V 11 bases and J 5 bases, with 10 bases left between them. CDR1 and CDR2 (germline): SNHLY, FYNNEI. The CDR3 bases are TGTGCCCCGGCTGGAAACGAGCAGTACTTC. It translates to CAPAGNEQYF.

This clonotype was seen repeatedly, ten times or more. The chain combines TRBV18 with TRBJ2-1; 7 bases align to TRBD1. The CDR3 runs to 13 residues. The germline V gene has CDR1 KGHSH and CDR2 LQKENI. V trimming: 3 bases; J trimming: 6 bases; junction bases outside the gene matches: 2. Here the CDR3 reads CASSPRDSNEQFF. CDR3 DNA: TGTGCCAGCTCACCCCGGGACAGCAATGAGCAGTTCTTC.

There are many counts of this clonotype. The rearrangement uses TRBV12-3 or TRBV12-4 and TRBJ2-3; the D is unclear. The CDR3 is 11 residues long. The V end was cut by 7 bases, the J end by 0 bases, with 2 bases between. As DNA, the CDR3 is TGTGCCAGCACGAGCACAGATACGCAGTATTTT. This sequence encodes CASTSTDTQYF.

This clonotype was seen at least ten times. The rearrangement links TRBV27 to TRBJ1-5, with D perhaps TRBD1 (6 bases). The CDR3 extends over 15 amino acids. Germline lookup yields CDR1 MNHEY and CDR2 SMNVEV (reference sequence). The ends were cut back, 4 bases at V and 2 bases at J, with 12 bases in the middle. CDR3: CASSSTGLGNQPQHF. CDR3 nucleotides: TGTGCCAGCAGTTCTACAGGGCTGGGCAATCAGCCCCAGCATTTT.

This clonotype was seen repeatedly, ten times or more. This chain joins TRBV6-1 and TRBJ1-1; 7 nucleotides match TRBD1. The ends lost 4 bases at V and 0 bases at J; junction bases unmatched: 5. This CDR3 comprises 15 residues. Germline assignment: CDR1 MNHNS and CDR2 SASEGT. The CDR3 spells CASSAGQLMNTEAFF. The CDR3, as DNA: TGTGCCAGCAGTGCGGGACAGCTCATGAACACTGAAGCTTTCTTT.

About this clonotype itself: The conserved phenylalanine or tryptophan is not found at the CDR3 terminus, so this likely reflects a read error. The gene calls are TRBV14 and TRBJ2-5; the D gene is possibly TRBD2 (6 bases). CDR1 and CDR2 from the germline V gene are SGHDN and FVKESK. This CDR3 region has 15 residues. V dropped 4 bases and J dropped 5 bases, with 17 bases sitting between them. CDR3 in amino acids: CASSPTVTGRETQYS. CDR3 DNA sequence: TGTGCCAGCAGCCCCACGGTTACGGGGAGGGAGACCCAGTACTCC.

This clonotype has a handful of counts. The rearrangement joins TRBV19 to TRBJ2-7, with a weak D call TRBD2 (6 bases). Germline lookup yields CDR1 LNHDA and CDR2 SQIVND (reference sequence). Trimming pared 1 base from V and 3 bases from J, leaving 16 bases between. The CDR3 has 16 residues. CDR3 in DNA: TGTGCCAGTAGTATAGGGGGGGTTGCAGGAGGCTACGAGCAGTACTTC. Protein product: CASSIGGVAGGYEQYF.

In this sample, this clonotype turned up many times. The gene calls are TRBV12-3 or TRBV12-4 and TRBJ2-3; a possible D gene is TRBD2 (6 bases). This CDR3 is built from 16 residues. The V end was cut by 2 bases, the J end by 1 base, with 13 bases between. DNA of the CDR3: TGTGCCAGCAGTTTAAGGAGTAGCGGACGCACAGATACGCAGTATTTT. As protein: CASSLRSSGRTDTQYF.

This clonotype was counted at least ten times. The V call is TRBV4-3, the J call TRBJ2-7, with no clear D. CDR3 length: 15 residues. Trimming pared 0 bases from V and 2 bases from J, leaving 11 bases between. Germline CDR1 LGHNA, CDR2 YSLEER. The CDR3 spells CASSQDLVGAYEQYF. The DNA for the CDR3 is TGCGCCAGCAGCCAAGACCTCGTGGGTGCCTACGAGCAGTACTTC.

This clonotype occurred many times. In DNA, the CDR3 is TGTGCCAGCAGCCAGGGGTTCCAAGAGACCCAGTACTTC. This gives the protein CASSQGFQETQYF. J is TRBJ2-5 and V is TRBV3-1; D is ambiguous. Deletions cut 3 bases from V and 1 base from J, with 6 bases between. The CDR3 contains 13 residues. CDR1 and CDR2 (germline): LGHDT, YNNKEL (reference sequence).

This clonotype was observed many times. The chain is built from TRBV7-9 and TRBJ1-1; possibly TRBD1 for D (5 bases). Looked up from germline, CDR1 is SEHNR and CDR2 is FQNEAQ (reference sequence). Trimming took 5 bases from V and 0 from J, leaving 10 bases between them. CDR3 length: 14 residues. The CDR3 nucleotides read TGTGCCAGCAGCCGGGACCGAATGAACACTGAAGCTTTCTTT. Amino acid sequence: CASSRDRMNTEAFF.

This clonotype has a count of ten or more. The chain carries TRBV30 and TRBJ1-2; D perhaps matches TRBD1 (5 bases). This CDR3 comprises 15 residues. The germline gives CDR1 GTSNPN, CDR2 SVGIG (reference sequence). Between the trimmed V and J ends, which lost 4 bases and 8 bases, there was a span of 23 bases. The CDR3 loop reads CAWTSGAAGAKGYTF. CDR3 bases: TGTGCCTGGACCTCCGGGGCGGCGGGCGCGAAAGGCTACACCTTC.

The V call is TRBV7-3, the J call TRBJ2-3; 10 bases fit TRBD2. V shed 3 bases and J 5 bases; nucleotides not matched to a gene: 2. Germline V gene data show CDR1 as SGHTA and CDR2 as FQGTGA. The CDR3 is 14 amino acids. Here the CDR3 reads CASSLGLALDTQYF. CDR3 sequence (DNA): TGTGCCAGCAGCTTGGGACTAGCGTTAGATACGCAGTATTTT.

This clonotype came up many times. The CDR3 nucleotides read TGCAGTGCTGTCCCAGGGGGGAGGAGCCAAGAGACCCAGTACTTC. This codes for CSAVPGGRSQETQYF. The V gene is TRBV20-1, the J gene TRBJ2-5; TRBD1 is a possible D gene (7 bases). Germline assignment: CDR1 DFQATT and CDR2 SNEGSKA (reference sequence). V was shortened by 5 bases and J by 1 base, with 17 bases between the two germline ends. The CDR3 contains 15 residues.

The table lists this clonotype with many counts. The chain has TRBV28 and TRBJ2-1; TRBD2 matches at 7 bases. The CDR3 covers 15 residues. The germline CDR1 and CDR2 sequences are MDHEN and SYDVKM. The trim removed 11 bases at V and 7 bases at J, leaving 17 bases unmatched. Written as DNA, the CDR3 is TGTGCCGCCCCCCCCACCTCCGGGCGGGGGAATGAGCAGTTCTTC. It translates to CAAPPTSGRGNEQFF.